This record concerns one T cell receptor (beta chain) sequence. Its antigen is currently unknown. The data are from a study of circulating and synovial CD4+ cells in juvenile arthritis. The study, taken as a whole, reports: Deeper sequencing increased measured overlap with synovial clonotypes. Bulk blood CD4 samples held at least an order of magnitude more or fewer genomes than CPL. Compared with bulk blood, circulating pathogenic-like lymphocytes shared substantially more CDR3 sequences with synovial T cells. Bulk blood CD4 repertoires were more diverse than these.

Profiling relied on immunoSEQ multiplex PCR, and the TCRdb table lists in-frame clones only, not all of them. The sample holds 30,000 to 40,000 clones, roughly 95% seen once. This CDR3 contains 15 residues. V shed 3 bases and J 7 bases; nucleotides not matched to a gene: 4. From germline, CDR1 is MDHEN and CDR2 SYDVKM. Material: CD4+ T cells from blood. This receptor was obtained from a human donor with juvenile idiopathic arthritis. This sequence joins TRBV28 and TRBJ2-1; TRBD2 aligns across 12 bases. CDR3 DNA sequence: TGTGCCAGCAGTTTGTTGACTAGCGGGAGAAATGAGCAGTTCTTC. Encoded protein: CASSLLTSGRNEQFF.